The 15 T cell receptor beta chains below all came from one sample that was sequenced in a study of metastatic and nonmetastatic thyroid tumors. Thyroid surgery took place with no prior treatment in any patient. MiXCR reprocessed the PCR reads for TCRdb. The data contain about 93,000 clones, 9.5% to 15% of them singletons. The sample taken for sequencing was blood. These receptor sequences come from a female donor with papillary thyroid cancer or a benign thyroid nodule (not recorded which). Some clones in this sample may be carry-over from other donors' samples.

This clone was observed at least ten times. The gene calls are TRBV3-1 and TRBJ1-2; possibly TRBD1 for D (5 bases). The CDR3 extends over 12 amino acids. The germline V and J ends were trimmed by 2 bases and 7 bases, with 8 bases remaining between them. CDR1 is LGHDT and CDR2 is YNNKEL in the germline V gene (reference sequence). CDR3: CASSQRTIGYTF. In DNA form, the CDR3 reads TGTGCCAGCAGCCAACGGACAATTGGCTACACCTTC.

This clone was observed at least ten times. The chain couples TRBV27 to TRBJ2-1, with a tentative D call TRBD2 (6 bases). The CDR3 sequence is 11 residues long. V was pared by 8 bases and J by 4 bases, with 6 bases between. Germline CDR1 reads MNHEY; CDR2 reads SMNVEV (reference sequence). In DNA form, the CDR3 reads TGTGCCAGCCGGGGGTACAATGAGCAGTTCTTC. Protein sequence: CASRGYNEQFF.

This clone was detected ten times or more. The chain uses TRBV20-1 and TRBJ1-3, with no clear D. The CDR3 has 13 residues. V was clipped by 5 bases and J by 4 bases, with 12 bases between them. In germline, CDR1 is DFQATT, CDR2 SNEGSKA (reference sequence). CDR3: CSAPRTTGNTIYF. In nucleotides, the CDR3 is TGCAGTGCTCCGCGGACGACGGGAAACACCATATATTTT.

At least ten counts were recorded for this clone. The chain recombines TRBV15 with TRBJ2-7; D is unclear. V was cut by 0 bases and J by 7 bases, with 13 bases left in between. CDR3 length equals 14 residues. Germline V gene sequence: CDR1 LNHNV, CDR2 YYDKDF (reference sequence). The CDR3 loop is CATSRDRWAREQYF. The CDR3, as DNA: TGTGCCACCAGCAGAGATAGGTGGGCGCGGGAGCAGTACTTC.

The CDR3 protein is CASSQGSSNQPQHF. For the CDR3, the DNA is TGTGCCAGCAGCCAGGGCAGTAGCAATCAGCCCCAGCATTTT. V is TRBV7-2 and J is TRBJ1-5; maybe TRBD1 (5 bases). The V end was cut by 5 bases, the J end by 0 bases, with 8 bases between. Per germline, CDR1 SGHTA and CDR2 FQGNSA. The CDR3 consists of 14 residues. The full variable domain, completed using reference TRBV7-2 and TRBJ1-5, is GAGVSQSPSNKVTEKGKDVELRCDPISGHTALYWYRQSLGQGLEFLIYFQGNSAPDKSGLPSDRFSAERTGGSVSTLTIQRTQQEDSAVYLCASSQGSSNQPQHFGDGTRLSIL.

This clone has a count of ten or more. The chain links TRBV9 to TRBJ1-4; 9 nucleotides align to TRBD1. The length of the CDR3 is 14 residues. Germline values: CDR1 SGDLS, CDR2 YYNGEE. V dropped 3 bases and J dropped 8; count of bases not matched to a gene: 5. CDR3 loop: CASSGGGTGEKLFF. CDR3 nucleotide sequence: TGTGCCAGCAGCGGTGGTGGGACAGGGGAAAAACTGTTTTTT.

The gene calls are TRBV28 and TRBJ1-5, with D uncertain. V was cut by 6 bases and J by 5 bases, with 8 bases left in between. CDR3 size: 12 residues. The germline V gene has CDR1 MDHEN and CDR2 SYDVKM. The CDR3 spells CASSPLDQPQHF. As DNA, the CDR3 is TGTGCCAGCAGCCCCCTCGATCAGCCCCAGCATTTT.

This clone was observed a handful of times. The rearrangement links TRBV11-2 to TRBJ1-3, with D unclear. V gave up 7 bases and J gave up 4 bases, with 17 bases separating them. CDR1 is SGHAT and CDR2 is FQNNGV in the germline V gene. CDR3 size: 15 residues. CDR3 coding DNA: TGTGCCAGCATTCTCGACTTAGCTATGGGAAACACCATATATTTT. This encodes CASILDLAMGNTIYF.

This clone was observed at least ten times. The chain combines TRBV19 with TRBJ1-1; TRBD1 agrees at 7 bases. The germline CDR1 and CDR2 sequences are LNHDA and SQIVND (reference sequence). V dropped 5 bases and J dropped 0; count of bases not matched to a gene: 9. CDR3 length: 16 amino acids. The chain's CDR3 is CASSWRRGQMNTEAFF. In DNA, the CDR3 is TGTGCCAGTAGTTGGAGGAGGGGACAGATGAACACTGAAGCTTTCTTT.

This clone was detected ten times or more. This chain connects TRBV5-1 to TRBJ1-2; D may be TRBD1 (5 bases). The CDR3 is 14 amino acids. V was trimmed by 0 bases and J by 8 bases, leaving 14 bases between them. The germline V gene encodes CDR1 SGHRS and CDR2 YFSETQ. In nucleotides, the CDR3 is TGCGCCAGCAGCTTGGGTAACCAGGGTACCGGCTACACCTTC. It specifies CASSLGNQGTGYTF. Together with reference TRBV5-1 and TRBJ1-2, the CDR3 gives the full variable domain: KAGVTQTPRYLIKTRGQQVTLSCSPISGHRSVSWYQQTPGQGLQFLFEYFSETQRNKGNFPGRFSGRQFSNSRSEMNVSTLELGDSALYLCASSLGNQGTGYTFGSGTRLTVV.

At least ten counts were recorded for this clone. The CDR3 sequence is CASSPGTGVVGKLFF. CDR3 in DNA: TGTGCCAGCAGCCCCGGGACAGGGGTTGTGGGGAAACTGTTTTTT. The genes are TRBV11-2 and TRBJ1-4, with 10 bases that match TRBD1. CDR3 length equals 15 residues. CDR1 and CDR2 from the germline V gene are SGHAT and FQNNGV. The junction had 11 bases not matched to a gene; V was cut back by 5 bases and J by 11 bases.

Many counts were recorded for this clone. The rearrangement joins TRBV6-1 to TRBJ2-5; 11 bases are a match to TRBD2. CDR1 and CDR2 (germline): MNHNS, SASEGT. The CDR3 has 15 residues. V gave up 5 bases and J gave up 5 bases; unmatched junction bases: 7. The CDR3 DNA follows: TGTGCCAGCAGTCCCCTGACTAGCGGGAAGGAGACCCAGTACTTC. Encoded protein: CASSPLTSGKETQYF.

Concerning this clone itself: A junction end diverges from the germline sequence, so it may reflect a read error. The rearrangement links TRBV5-4 to TRBJ2-7; 9 nucleotides align to TRBD2. The CDR3 totals 16 residues. Germline assignment: CDR1 SGHNT and CDR2 YYREEE (reference sequence). The CDR3 loop reads CSSSSGGTSCAYEQYF. The DNA for the CDR3 is TGTTCCAGCAGCTCAGGCGGGACTAGCTGTGCCTACGAGCAGTACTTC.

This clone was detected many times. The chain carries TRBV7-2 and TRBJ1-2; 10 bases agree with TRBD1. V shed 1 base and J 3 bases; nucleotides not matched to a gene: 2. Germline loops: CDR1 SGHTA, CDR2 FQGNSA. This CDR3 comprises 15 residues. The CDR3 region has the DNA TGTGCCAGCAGCTTAGGGACAGGGGGGGACTATGGCTACACCTTC. It translates to CASSLGTGGDYGYTF.

This sequence joins TRBV19 and TRBJ1-6; no clear D gene. The CDR3 covers 16 residues. Trimming took off 5 bases at V and 9 bases at J, with 20 bases between the two ends. Looked up from germline, CDR1 is LNHDA and CDR2 is SQIVND (reference sequence). The CDR3 DNA reads TGTGCCAGTAGTGGCTCAGTGTGGATCCCCGGTTCACCCCTCCACTTT. It encodes CASSGSVWIPGSPLHF.